This passage covers 3 T cell receptor beta chains from one sample sequenced in a study of blood T cell repertoires in COVID-19. Using immunoSEQ multiplex PCR, the repertoire was profiled, and TCRdb retains in-frame clones only, with some absent. Of 70,000 or so clones in the sample, around 87% were seen once. The sample was peripheral blood. The source is a man in his fifties or sixties with active COVID-19.

The chain uses TRBV5-1 and TRBJ2-5; a weak D match, TRBD1 (6 bases). CDR3 size: 12 residues. Germline V lookup: CDR1 SGHRS, CDR2 YFSETQ. V was cut by 4 bases and J by 4 bases, with 8 bases left in between. In DNA form, the CDR3 reads TGCGCCAGCAGCACGGACAGAGAGACCCAGTACTTC. Protein sequence: CASSTDRETQYF.

The count of this clone is one. The chain links TRBV15 to TRBJ1-6; no firm D call. This CDR3 spans 20 amino acids. Germline CDR1 is LNHNV and CDR2 is YYDKDF (reference sequence). Between the trimmed V and J ends, which lost 0 bases and 0 bases, there was a span of 18 bases. The CDR3 protein is CATSRDPPIASSSYNSPLHF. The CDR3 nucleotides read TGTGCCACCAGCAGAGATCCCCCGATAGCGTCGAGCTCCTATAATTCACCCCTCCACTTT.

The rearrangement links TRBV11-1 to TRBJ2-1, with 7 bases fitting TRBD1. Germline CDR1 is SGHAT and CDR2 is FQDESV (reference sequence). V shed 5 bases, J shed 6 bases, and the junction held 4 bases outside the gene matches. The CDR3 loop spans 13 amino acids. The CDR3 spells CASSRDSFNEQFF. The CDR3 DNA follows: TGTGCCAGCAGCCGGGACAGTTTCAATGAGCAGTTCTTC.